The 22 T cell receptor beta chains presented below share a single source sample, sequenced in a study of blood T cell repertoires in COVID-19. Data came from immunoSEQ multiplex PCR; TCRdb stores just in-frame clones and leaves some out. The repertoire holds approximately 150,000 clones, roughly three quarters seen once, with 4.2% in the top ten. The specimen sequenced was peripheral blood. The origin of the receptors is a man aged 55 to 69 with acute or convalescent COVID-19.

The rearrangement links TRBV5-1 to TRBJ2-7; 7 bases are a match to TRBD2. V lost 1 base to trimming and J lost 0 bases; unmatched junction nucleotides: 1. CDR3 length: 14 residues. Germline CDR1 and CDR2: SGHRS and YFSETQ. The chain's CDR3 is CASSLTSVSYEQYF. As DNA, the CDR3 is TGCGCCAGCAGCTTGACTAGCGTCTCCTACGAGCAGTACTTC.

V is TRBV6-5 and J is TRBJ1-2; 7 bases fit TRBD1. This CDR3 has 13 amino acids. Germline values: CDR1 MNHEY, CDR2 SVGAGI. V was pared by 6 bases and J by 3 bases, with 4 bases of the junction left unmatched. The CDR3, as DNA: TGTGCCAGCAGCCAGCAGGGGGACTATGGCTACACCTTC. The encoded protein is CASSQQGDYGYTF.

The V call is TRBV21-1, the J call TRBJ2-7; the table's D gene call, TRBD1, was not cross checked with the DNA. TRBV21-1 is tagged as a pseudogene. CDR3 length: 16 amino acids. In DNA, the CDR3 is TGTGCCAGCAGCCCCCCCACGACAGGGAATAGATACGAGCAGTACTTC. It encodes CASSPPTTGNRYEQYF.

The rearrangement uses TRBV3-1 (or the pseudogene TRBV3-2) and TRBJ1-2; the D is unclear. V shed 2 bases and J shed 6 bases, with 10 bases lying between them. The CDR3 has 13 amino acids. From germline, CDR1 is LGHDT and CDR2 YNNKEL (reference sequence). The CDR3 sequence is CASSQTHDNGYTF. The CDR3 DNA is TGTGCCAGCAGCCAAACTCACGATAATGGCTACACCTTC.

The chain combines TRBV5-4 with TRBJ2-3; D is possibly TRBD2 (6 bases). The CDR3 consists of 13 residues. V dropped 7 bases and J dropped 2 bases, with 11 bases sitting between them. Germline V gene lookup returns CDR1 SGHNT and CDR2 YYREEE (reference sequence). The CDR3 loop is CASRLANTDTQYF. The CDR3, as DNA: TGTGCCAGCCGCCTAGCGAACACAGATACGCAGTATTTT.

The rearrangement uses TRBV5-4 and TRBJ1-1, with D perhaps matching TRBD1 (6 bases). The CDR3 sequence is 14 residues long. Germline CDR1 reads SGHNT; CDR2 reads YYREEE (reference sequence). Trimming shortened V by 4 bases and J by 4 bases, and 14 bases separated the two germline ends. The CDR3 region is CASSPRTETTEAFF. CDR3 nucleotide sequence: TGTGCCAGCAGCCCACGGACAGAGACCACTGAAGCTTTCTTT.

The chain is built from TRBV15 and TRBJ2-1; possible D gene TRBD2, 6 bases. This CDR3 comprises 16 residues. Germline assignment: CDR1 LNHNV and CDR2 YYDKDF (reference sequence). The V end was cut by 6 bases, the J end by 5 bases, with 20 bases between. As DNA, the CDR3 is TGTGCCACCAGAGTGGGGGGTGGGACGGCACACAATGAGCAGTTCTTC. Encoded protein: CATRVGGGTAHNEQFF.

This sequence joins TRBV19 and TRBJ2-1; D is unclear. The CDR3 consists of 15 residues. Germline V gene lookup returns CDR1 LNHDA and CDR2 SQIVND (reference sequence). V lost 5 bases, J lost 4 bases, and 15 bases lay in between. The CDR3 sequence is CASSRPYSTYNEQFF. CDR3 bases: TGTGCCAGTAGTCGCCCCTACTCAACTTACAATGAGCAGTTCTTC. Supplemented by reference TRBV19 and TRBJ2-1, the full variable domain reads DGGITQSPKYLFRKEGQNVTLSCEQNLNHDAMYWYRQDPGQGLRLIYYSQIVNDFQKGDIAEGYSVSREKKESFPLTVTSAQKNPTAFYLCASSRPYSTYNEQFFGPGTRLTVL.

The table lists this clone with a few counts. V is TRBV3-1 (or the pseudogene TRBV3-2) and J is TRBJ2-7, with 7 positions matching TRBD2. The germline gives CDR1 LGHDT, CDR2 YNNKEL (reference sequence). J gave up 0 bases and V 4 bases, and 9 bases lay outside the gene matches. The CDR3 runs to 16 residues. This chain's CDR3 is CASSPRAGEYSYEQYF. The DNA of the CDR3 is TGTGCCAGCAGCCCTCGTGCGGGGGAATACTCCTACGAGCAGTACTTC.

This chain joins TRBV12-3 or TRBV12-4 and TRBJ1-4; D gene ambiguous. V was cut by 5 bases and J by 8 bases, with 12 bases left in between. The CDR3 is made up of 13 amino acids. CDR3 amino acids: CASSPPEGEKLFF. CDR3 bases: TGTGCCAGCAGTCCGCCAGAGGGCGAAAAACTGTTTTTT.

The chain carries TRBV19 and TRBJ2-5; 9 bases align to TRBD2. The CDR3 length is 15 residues. The V and J ends lost 4 bases and 5 bases, in that order; junction bases with no gene match: 8. In germline, CDR1 is LNHDA, CDR2 SQIVND (reference sequence). CDR3 amino acids: CASSKTSGWRETQYF. The CDR3 DNA sequence: TGTGCCAGTAGTAAGACTAGCGGTTGGAGGGAGACCCAGTACTTC.

This sequence joins TRBV5-5 and TRBJ1-5, with D maybe TRBD1 (5 bases). The CDR3 is 13 amino acids. Germline V gives CDR1 SGHKS, CDR2 YYEKEE (reference sequence). With 4 bases removed from V and 7 bases from J, the gap between germline ends came to 12 bases. In DNA, the CDR3 is TGTGCCAGCAGCCCAGACGGGGGACAGCCCCAGCATTTT. Protein: CASSPDGGQPQHF.

This sequence joins TRBV7-6 and TRBJ2-7, with 7 bases fitting TRBD1. The CDR3 loop spans 14 amino acids. The V and J ends lost 3 bases and 6 bases, in that order; junction bases with no gene match: 8. Germline-derived CDR1 and CDR2 are SGHVS and FNYEAQ. CDR3 sequence (DNA): TGTGCCAGCAGCTTGGGACAGCCATCTGGCGAGCAGTACTTC. This codes for CASSLGQPSGEQYF.

The chain uses TRBV10-3 and TRBJ1-3, with D possibly TRBD1 on 6 matching bases. Germline assignment: CDR1 ENHRY and CDR2 SYGVKD. V lost 8 bases and J lost 0, with 8 bases in between. The CDR3 consists of 13 residues. CDR3 in DNA: TGTGCCATCCGACAGGACTCTGGAAACACCATATATTTT. It encodes CAIRQDSGNTIYF.

V is TRBV3-1 (or the pseudogene TRBV3-2) and J is TRBJ1-4; D might be TRBD1 (5 bases). Trimming took off 1 base at V and 7 bases at J, with 13 bases between the two ends. Germline values: CDR1 LGHDT, CDR2 YNNKEL (reference sequence). The CDR3 loop spans 15 amino acids. The CDR3 spells CASSQGWGDLEKLFF. CDR3 DNA: TGTGCCAGCAGCCAAGGCTGGGGGGATCTTGAAAAACTGTTTTTT.

The V and J genes are TRBV5-6 and TRBJ2-3, with 7 positions matching TRBD1. The CDR3 has 14 amino acids. Germline values: CDR1 SGHDT, CDR2 YYEEEE. The ends lost 5 bases at V and 3 bases at J; junction bases unmatched: 6. The CDR3 region has the DNA TGTGCCAGCAGGTTACAGGGGTTTACAGATACGCAGTATTTT. Protein product: CASRLQGFTDTQYF.

The chain recombines TRBV9 with TRBJ2-7, with TRBD1 matching 11 bases. V trimming: 4 bases; J trimming: 4 bases; junction bases outside the gene matches: 4. The germline gives CDR1 SGDLS, CDR2 YYNGEE. This CDR3 is 14 amino acids long. The CDR3 spells CASSPGQGAYEQYF. The DNA for the CDR3 is TGTGCCAGCAGCCCAGGACAGGGGGCGTACGAGCAGTACTTC.

The V call is TRBV3-1 (or the pseudogene TRBV3-2), the J call TRBJ2-3; 11 bases map to TRBD2. Per the germline V gene, CDR1 is LGHDT and CDR2 is YNNKEL (reference sequence). CDR3 length: 16 residues. J lost 1 base, V lost 3 bases, and 3 bases had no gene match. CDR3 sequence reads: CASSHPGLAGTDTQYF. The DNA for the CDR3 is TGTGCCAGCAGCCACCCGGGACTAGCGGGCACAGATACGCAGTATTTT.

The chain recombines TRBV10-3 with TRBJ1-2; D uncertain. The CDR3 consists of 14 residues. Looked up from germline, CDR1 is ENHRY and CDR2 is SYGVKD. V was trimmed by 0 bases and J by 6 bases, leaving 11 bases between them. DNA for the CDR3: TGTGCCATCAGTGAGTCGAATGTTGACAATGGCTACACCTTC. Its translation: CAISESNVDNGYTF.

V and J are TRBV6-6 and TRBJ2-7; TRBD1 matches 7 bases. The V and J ends lost 0 bases and 5 bases, in that order; junction bases with no gene match: 4. This CDR3 has 14 amino acids. CDR1 and CDR2 (germline): MNHNY, SVGAGI (reference sequence). CDR3 in amino acids: CASSYSVQGNEQYF. The CDR3, as DNA: TGTGCCAGCAGTTACTCGGTACAGGGGAACGAGCAGTACTTC.

This chain joins TRBV15 and TRBJ2-1; D unresolved. Germline V gene sequence: CDR1 LNHNV, CDR2 YYDKDF (reference sequence). CDR3 size: 14 residues. Trimming cost V 1 base and J 5 bases, with 9 bases left between them. The CDR3 region has the DNA TGTGCCACCAGCAGAGCGGGTTCCCACAATGAGCAGTTCTTC. Encoded protein: CATSRAGSHNEQFF.

This clone turned up a few times. The chain combines TRBV18 with TRBJ1-2; 9 positions match TRBD1. J lost 4 bases, V lost 2 bases, and 5 bases had no gene match. This CDR3 is 15 amino acids long. Germline CDR1 KGHSH, CDR2 LQKENI. The CDR3 sequence is CASSPEQGASYGYTF. CDR3 coding DNA: TGTGCCAGCTCACCAGAACAGGGGGCCAGCTATGGCTACACCTTC.